These 9 T cell receptor beta chains share one sample of origin, sequenced in a study of T cells in Graves' hyperthyroidism and ophthalmopathy. RNA transcripts were the template for amplifying TCR beta CDR3 regions. The primer set for the first-round RT-PCR of the TCR CDR3 was HTBI. A single record per CDR3 protein comes from TCRdb applying MiXCR to the multiplex PCR reads. The table has 300,000 to 500,000 distinct CDR3 sequences, about 15% seen once. The sequenced sample was blood. Source of these receptors: a woman in her twenties or thirties with Graves' hyperthyroidism.

There are a few counts of this clonotype. The rearrangement joins TRBV28 to TRBJ2-4; 8 nucleotides align to TRBD1. Germline V lookup: CDR1 MDHEN, CDR2 SYDVKM. CDR3 length: 16 amino acids. The J segment lost 0 bases and the V segment lost 4 bases, leaving 5 bases of the junction unmatched. For the CDR3, the DNA is TGTGCCAGCAGTTCAGGGGGCTCAGTAGCCAAAAACATTCAGTACTTC. Its protein is CASSSGGSVAKNIQYF.

The chain employs TRBV2 and TRBJ2-4; D might be TRBD1 or TRBD2, each matching 5 bases. The V gene's germline CDR1 is SNHLY and CDR2 FYNNEI. The CDR3 length is 12 residues. Trimming left V 7 bases short and J 15 bases short, with 19 bases between. The CDR3 sequence is CASTPGPTRGYF. CDR3 nucleotide sequence: TGTGCCAGCACCCCGGGACCCACAAGAGGGTACTTC.

In this sample, this clonotype turned up a few times. V gene TRBV5-1 combines with J gene TRBJ2-1; 7 nucleotides agree with TRBD2. Germline V gene lookup returns CDR1 SGHRS and CDR2 YFSETQ. Trimming took 7 bases from V and 7 from J; bases not matched to a gene: 11. The CDR3 runs 14 residues. The CDR3 region has the DNA TGCGCCAGCGCCCTGAGGCGGGAGTCGAATGAGCAGTTCTTC. Translated, it gives CASALRRESNEQFF.

This clonotype has a count of ten or more. The chain couples TRBV30 to TRBJ1-1; D gene unclear. Germline V CDR1 and CDR2: GTSNPN, SVGIG (reference sequence). The CDR3 sequence is 12 residues long. V lost 3 bases to trimming and J lost 6 bases, with 11 bases between them. Here the CDR3 reads CAWSDKIAEAFF. The DNA of the CDR3 is TGTGCCTGGAGCGACAAGATTGCTGAAGCTTTCTTT.

In its sample, this clonotype was seen many times. The J gene is TRBJ2-7, the V gene TRBV3-1, with 8 bases lining up with TRBD1. V lost 1 base to trimming and J lost 5 bases; unmatched junction nucleotides: 7. This CDR3 is built from 15 residues. CDR1 LGHDT and CDR2 YNNKEL come from the germline V gene (reference sequence). CDR3 protein: CASSQVGTGGNEQYF. The DNA of the CDR3 is TGTGCCAGCAGCCAAGTCGGGACAGGAGGAAACGAGCAGTACTTC.

This clonotype was recorded many times. The genes are TRBV2 and TRBJ2-2, with D possibly matching TRBD2 (6 bases). The CDR3 extends over 16 amino acids. Trimming left V 1 base short and J 1 base short, with 10 bases between. Germline CDR1 reads SNHLY; CDR2 reads FYNNEI. This CDR3 is CASSEELARNTGELFF. CDR3 DNA: TGTGCCAGCAGTGAAGAGCTAGCGCGGAACACCGGGGAGCTGTTTTTT.

The CDR3 coding sequence is TGTGCCAGTATGATGGGGACTAGCCGGGGCACCGGGGAGCTGTTTTTT. It specifies CASMMGTSRGTGELFF. This chain links TRBV19 with TRBJ2-2, with TRBD2 matching over 9 bases. The V gene's germline CDR1 is LNHDA and CDR2 SQIVND (reference sequence). The V gene end was trimmed by 7 bases and the J gene end by 4 bases; junction bases not matched to a gene: 10. The length of the CDR3 is 16 residues.

This clonotype has more than one count but fewer than ten. The chain recombines TRBV9 with TRBJ1-2; TRBD1 matches at 9 bases. The CDR3 consists of 14 residues. V lost 3 bases to trimming and J lost 7 bases; unmatched junction nucleotides: 7. Germline-derived CDR1 and CDR2 are SGDLS and YYNGEE. This CDR3 is CASSAGTGMGGYTF. The CDR3 nucleotides are TGTGCCAGCAGCGCTGGGACAGGGATGGGTGGCTACACCTTC.

The V and J genes are TRBV18 and TRBJ2-1, with 14 bases aligning to TRBD2. Trimming took 5 bases from V and 8 from J; bases not matched to a gene: 5. The CDR3 runs 15 residues. From germline, CDR1 is KGHSH and CDR2 LQKENI. The CDR3 coding sequence is TGTGCCAGCTCATGGGGGACTAGCGGGAGTTATGAGCAGTTCTTC. Translating it yields CASSWGTSGSYEQFF.